This T cell receptor (beta chain) derives from a study of blood T cell repertoires in COVID-19. Study-level background: Samples of COVID-19 (acute and convalescent) were obtained from the United States, Italy and Spain. The analysed material was cDNA or gDNA that came from T cells, B-cell-depleted T cells, or PBMCs.

The cohort comprised adults aged 18 to 89 years residing in around 25 US areas. Assignments of participants to cohorts depended upon their own reported clinical history. This CDR3 comprises 13 residues. Germline V lookup: CDR1 MNHEY, CDR2 SVGAGI. V was shortened by 4 bases and J by 5 bases, with 8 bases between the two germline ends. This clone was observed once. Profiling relied on immunoSEQ multiplex PCR, and the TCRdb table lists in-frame clones only, not all of them. The sample contains 60,000 to 70,000 clones, roughly 91% of which appear only once. The J gene is TRBJ2-2, the V gene TRBV6-5, with TRBD1 as a possible D gene (6 bases). The sequencing sample was made of PBMCs or T cells enriched from blood (not recorded which). The source is a woman aged 35 to 49 who had recovered from COVID-19. The CDR3 protein is CASSLQGTGELFF. CDR3 in DNA: TGTGCCAGCAGTTTACAGGGAACCGGGGAGCTGTTTTTT.